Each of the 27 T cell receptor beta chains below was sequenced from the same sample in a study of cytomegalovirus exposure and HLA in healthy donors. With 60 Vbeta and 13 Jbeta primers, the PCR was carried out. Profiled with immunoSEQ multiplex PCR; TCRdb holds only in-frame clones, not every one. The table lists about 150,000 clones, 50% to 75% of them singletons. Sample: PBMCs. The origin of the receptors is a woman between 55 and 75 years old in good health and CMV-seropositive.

This chain's CDR3 is CASSPFLQGGNTGELFF. CDR3 in DNA: TGCGCCAGCAGCCCGTTCCTACAGGGCGGGAACACCGGGGAGCTGTTTTTT. The chain recombines TRBV4-1 with TRBJ2-2, with D possibly being TRBD1 (6 bases). Germline CDR1 and CDR2: MGHRA and YSYEKL. The ends were cut back, 4 bases at V and 1 base at J, with 16 bases in the middle. This CDR3 comprises 17 residues.

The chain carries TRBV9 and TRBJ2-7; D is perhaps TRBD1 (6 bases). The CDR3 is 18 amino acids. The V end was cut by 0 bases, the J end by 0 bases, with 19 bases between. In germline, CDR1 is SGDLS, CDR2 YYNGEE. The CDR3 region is CASSVGGGRDLLSYEQYF. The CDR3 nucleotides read TGTGCCAGCAGCGTAGGAGGGGGAAGGGACCTTCTCTCCTACGAGCAGTACTTC.

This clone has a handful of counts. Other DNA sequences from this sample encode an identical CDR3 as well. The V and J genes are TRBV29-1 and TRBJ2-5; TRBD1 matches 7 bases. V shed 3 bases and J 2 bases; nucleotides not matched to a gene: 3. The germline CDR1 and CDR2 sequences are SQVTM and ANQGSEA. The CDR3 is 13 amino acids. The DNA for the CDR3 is TGCAGCGTTGAGGGGACAGTTCAAGAGACCCAGTACTTC. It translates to CSVEGTVQETQYF.

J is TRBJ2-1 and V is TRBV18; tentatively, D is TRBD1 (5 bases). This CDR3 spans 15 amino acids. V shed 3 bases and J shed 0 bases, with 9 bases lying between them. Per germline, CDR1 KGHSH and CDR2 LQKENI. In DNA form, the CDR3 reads TGTGCCAGCTCACCGGTCAGGGTCTCCTACAATGAGCAGTTCTTC. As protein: CASSPVRVSYNEQFF.

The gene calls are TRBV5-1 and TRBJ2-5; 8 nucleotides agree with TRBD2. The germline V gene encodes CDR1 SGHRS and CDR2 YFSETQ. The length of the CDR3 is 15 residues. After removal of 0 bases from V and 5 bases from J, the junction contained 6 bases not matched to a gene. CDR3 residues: CASSLARGLAETQYF. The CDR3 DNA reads TGCGCCAGCAGCTTGGCACGTGGACTAGCTGAGACCCAGTACTTC.

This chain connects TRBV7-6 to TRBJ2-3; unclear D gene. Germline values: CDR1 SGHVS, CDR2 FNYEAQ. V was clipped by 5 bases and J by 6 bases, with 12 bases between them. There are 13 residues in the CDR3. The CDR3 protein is CASSPQEWDTQYF. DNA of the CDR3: TGTGCCAGCAGCCCCCAGGAATGGGATACGCAGTATTTT.

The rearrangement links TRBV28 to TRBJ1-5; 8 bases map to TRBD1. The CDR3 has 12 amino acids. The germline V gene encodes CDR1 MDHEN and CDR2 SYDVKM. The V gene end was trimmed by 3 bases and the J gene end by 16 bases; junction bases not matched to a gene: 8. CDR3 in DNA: TGTGCCAGCAGTTTCTATCCGGGACAGGCCCATTTT. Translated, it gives CASSFYPGQAHF.

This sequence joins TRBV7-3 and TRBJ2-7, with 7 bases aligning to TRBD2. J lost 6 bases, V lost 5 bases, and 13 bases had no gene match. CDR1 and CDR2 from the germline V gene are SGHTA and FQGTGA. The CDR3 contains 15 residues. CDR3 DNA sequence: TGTGCCAGCAGCCCGGGAGGAGGCTCGCGTGGCGAGCAGTACTTC. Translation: CASSPGGGSRGEQYF.

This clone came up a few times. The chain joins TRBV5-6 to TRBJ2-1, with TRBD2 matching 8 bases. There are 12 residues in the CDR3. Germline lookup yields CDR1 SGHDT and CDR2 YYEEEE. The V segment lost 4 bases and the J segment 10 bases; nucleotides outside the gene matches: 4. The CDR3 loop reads CASSRLAREQFF. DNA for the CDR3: TGTGCCAGCAGCCGACTAGCGCGGGAGCAGTTCTTC.

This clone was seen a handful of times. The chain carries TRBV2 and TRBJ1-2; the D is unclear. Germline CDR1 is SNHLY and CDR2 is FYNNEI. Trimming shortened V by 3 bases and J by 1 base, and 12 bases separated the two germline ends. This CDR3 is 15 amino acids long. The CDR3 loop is CASSDDGVINYGYTF. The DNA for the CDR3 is TGTGCCAGCAGTGACGACGGAGTAATTAACTATGGCTACACCTTC.

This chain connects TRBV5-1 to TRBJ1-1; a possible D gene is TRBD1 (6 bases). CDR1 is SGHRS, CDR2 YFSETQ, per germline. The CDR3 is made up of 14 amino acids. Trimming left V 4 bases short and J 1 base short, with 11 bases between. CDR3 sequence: CASSRSGENTEAFF. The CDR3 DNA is TGCGCCAGCAGCAGGTCAGGGGAGAACACTGAAGCTTTCTTT.

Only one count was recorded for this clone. The CDR3 region is CASSVGPLNTEAFF. The CDR3 coding sequence is TGTGCCAGCAGCGTAGGGCCCTTGAACACTGAAGCTTTCTTT. V gene TRBV9 combines with J gene TRBJ1-1, with D uncertain. This CDR3 spans 14 amino acids. Germline V gene sequence: CDR1 SGDLS, CDR2 YYNGEE. V lost 0 bases, J lost 0 bases, and 6 bases lay in between.

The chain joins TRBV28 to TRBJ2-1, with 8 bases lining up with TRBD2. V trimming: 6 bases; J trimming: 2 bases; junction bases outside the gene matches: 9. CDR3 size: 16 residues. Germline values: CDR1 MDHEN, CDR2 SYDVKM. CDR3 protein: CASRFAAGVAYNEQFF. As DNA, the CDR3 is TGTGCCAGCAGATTTGCAGCGGGGGTGGCCTACAATGAGCAGTTCTTC.

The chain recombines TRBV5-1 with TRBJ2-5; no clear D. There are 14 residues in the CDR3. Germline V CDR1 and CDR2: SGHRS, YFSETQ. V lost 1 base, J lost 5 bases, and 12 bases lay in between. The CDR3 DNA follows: TGCGCCAGCAGCTTGTATGCAGGCGAGGAGACCCAGTACTTC. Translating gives CASSLYAGEETQYF.

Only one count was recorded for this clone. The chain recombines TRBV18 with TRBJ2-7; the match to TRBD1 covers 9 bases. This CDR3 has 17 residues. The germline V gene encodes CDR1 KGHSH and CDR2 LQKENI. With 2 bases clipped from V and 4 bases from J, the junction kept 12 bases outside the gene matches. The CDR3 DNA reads TGTGCCAGCTCACCAGCTAGGGTTGGGACAGGGTTGTACGAGCAGTACTTC. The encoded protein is CASSPARVGTGLYEQYF.

The CDR3 coding sequence is TGTGCCAGCTCACCGGGGACACCCTCCACTGAAGCTTTCTTT. This codes for CASSPGTPSTEAFF. This rearrangement joins TRBV18 to TRBJ1-1, with D perhaps matching TRBD1 (6 bases). CDR1 and CDR2 from the germline V gene are KGHSH and LQKENI. This CDR3 has 14 amino acids. Trimming pared 3 bases from V and 4 bases from J, leaving 12 bases between.

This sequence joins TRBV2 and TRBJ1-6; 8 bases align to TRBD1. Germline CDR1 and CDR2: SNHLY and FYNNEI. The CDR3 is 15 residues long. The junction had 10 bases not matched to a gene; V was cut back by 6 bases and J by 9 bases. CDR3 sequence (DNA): TGTGCCAGCAGACCCACCCAGGGGGCAGGTTCACCCCTCCACTTT. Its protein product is CASRPTQGAGSPLHF.

As DNA, the CDR3 is TGTGCCAGCAGCCTCCGGGTCCGAGGCACTGAAGCTTTCTTT. Translating it yields CASSLRVRGTEAFF. The chain joins TRBV7-9 to TRBJ1-1, with no clear D. Trimming removed 5 bases from V and 4 bases from J, with 14 bases in between. There are 14 residues in the CDR3. The V gene's germline CDR1 is SEHNR and CDR2 FQNEAQ (reference sequence).

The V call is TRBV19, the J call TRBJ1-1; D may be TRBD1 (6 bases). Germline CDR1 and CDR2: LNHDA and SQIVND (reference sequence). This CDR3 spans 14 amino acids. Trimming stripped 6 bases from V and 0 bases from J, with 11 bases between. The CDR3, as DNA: TGTGCCAGTAGCGAGGACAGAATGAACACTGAAGCTTTCTTT. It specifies CASSEDRMNTEAFF.

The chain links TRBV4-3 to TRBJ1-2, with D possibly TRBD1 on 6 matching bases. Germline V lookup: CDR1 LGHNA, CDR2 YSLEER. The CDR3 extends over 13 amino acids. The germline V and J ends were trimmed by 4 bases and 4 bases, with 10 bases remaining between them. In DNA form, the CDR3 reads TGCGCCAGCAGCCCGAGCAGGGGCTATGGCTACACCTTC. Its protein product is CASSPSRGYGYTF.

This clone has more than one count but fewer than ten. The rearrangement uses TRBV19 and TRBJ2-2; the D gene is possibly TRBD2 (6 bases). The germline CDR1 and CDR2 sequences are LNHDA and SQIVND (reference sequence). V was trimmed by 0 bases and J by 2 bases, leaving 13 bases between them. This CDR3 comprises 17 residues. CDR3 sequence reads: CASSIDPLALNTGELFF. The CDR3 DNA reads TGTGCCAGTAGTATAGATCCTCTAGCGCTAAACACCGGGGAGCTGTTTTTT.

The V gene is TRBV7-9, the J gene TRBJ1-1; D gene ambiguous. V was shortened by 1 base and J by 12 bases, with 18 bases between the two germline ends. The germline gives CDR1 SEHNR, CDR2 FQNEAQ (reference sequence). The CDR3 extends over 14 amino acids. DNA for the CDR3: TGTGCCAGCAGCTTAGATGGGGTGCGGGGAGGGTCTTTCTTT. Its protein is CASSLDGVRGGSFF.

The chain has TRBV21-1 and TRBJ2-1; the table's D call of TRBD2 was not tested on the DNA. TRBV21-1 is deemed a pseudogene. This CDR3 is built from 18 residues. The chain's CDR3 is CASSKVNASGSGYNEQFF. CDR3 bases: TGTGCCAGCAGCAAAGTAAACGCTAGCGGGAGCGGCTACAATGAGCAGTTCTTC.

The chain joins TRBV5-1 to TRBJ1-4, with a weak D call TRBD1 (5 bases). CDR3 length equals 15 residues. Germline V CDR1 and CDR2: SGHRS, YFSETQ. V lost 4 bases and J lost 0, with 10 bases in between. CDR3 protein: CASSPGGATNEKLFF. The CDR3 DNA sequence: TGCGCCAGCAGCCCGGGGGGGGCAACTAATGAAAAACTGTTTTTT.

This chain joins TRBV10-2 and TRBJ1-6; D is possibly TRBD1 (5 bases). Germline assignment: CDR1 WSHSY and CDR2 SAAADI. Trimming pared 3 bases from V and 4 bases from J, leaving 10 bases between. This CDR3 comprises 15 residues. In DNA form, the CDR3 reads TGCGCCAGCAGTGATGTGACAGAGTATAATTCACCCCTCCACTTT. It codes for CASSDVTEYNSPLHF.

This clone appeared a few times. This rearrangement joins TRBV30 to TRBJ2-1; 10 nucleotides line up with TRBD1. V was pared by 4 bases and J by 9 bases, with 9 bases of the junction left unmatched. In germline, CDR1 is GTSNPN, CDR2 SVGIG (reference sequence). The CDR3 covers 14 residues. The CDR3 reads CAWTSGTGAAEQFF. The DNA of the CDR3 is TGTGCCTGGACTTCCGGGACAGGGGCGGCTGAGCAGTTCTTC.

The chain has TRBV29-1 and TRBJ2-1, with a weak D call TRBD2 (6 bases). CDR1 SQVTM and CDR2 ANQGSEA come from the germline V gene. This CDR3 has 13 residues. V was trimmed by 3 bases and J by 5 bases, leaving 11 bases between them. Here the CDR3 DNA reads TGCAGCGTTGACAGGACTATCAACAATGAGCAGTTCTTC. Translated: CSVDRTINNEQFF.